This T cell receptor (beta chain) was identified in a study of blood T cell repertoires in COVID-19. About the research overall: Acute-phase and convalescent COVID-19 samples originated in the United States, Italy and Spain. The cDNA or gDNA used as material had been derived from T cells, B-cell-depleted T cells, or PBMCs.

In the source study's methods: Scientists estimated how many nucleated cells there were by amplifying reference gene primers. Sequencing used immunoSEQ multiplex PCR; TCRdb keeps in-frame clones, though not all of them. That table supplies the V and J calls and clone size; D and trimming were determined from the DNA. The data hold about 190,000 clones, with approximately 86% observed a single time. Sequencing used peripheral blood. This TCR was recovered from a woman in her twenties or thirties with active or convalescent COVID-19.

CDR3 loop: CASSPRSGGFNEQFF. Written as DNA, the CDR3 is TGTGCCAGCTCACCAAGAAGCGGGGGCTTCAATGAGCAGTTCTTC. This chain connects TRBV18 to TRBJ2-1, with 8 bases lining up with TRBD2. Germline CDR1 and CDR2: KGHSH and LQKENI. V shed 2 bases and J 6 bases; nucleotides not matched to a gene: 6. The CDR3 contains 15 residues.